The T cell receptor (beta chain) under discussion was sequenced for a study of CD8 T cells in Susac syndrome. Random hexamers were used to reverse transcribe about 0.45 to 1 ug of RNA. An immunoSEQ multiplex PCR amplified TCR beta CDR3 over 54 Vbeta and 13 Jbeta. TCRdb itself ran the immunoSEQ multiplex PCR reads through MiXCR, one entry per CDR3 protein. This table has about 210,000 distinct CDR3 sequences, about 96% appearing once. The CDR3 consists of 11 residues. The V end was cut by 3 bases, the J end by 13 bases, with 9 bases between. From germline, CDR1 is KGHDR and CDR2 SFDVKD. The receptor was derived from a human donor with multiple sclerosis. The V gene is TRBV24-1, the J gene TRBJ2-1; weak D call: TRBD1 (6 bases). Material for sequencing was CD4+ T cells from PBMCs. The CDR3 nucleotides read TGTGCCACCAGTGATGGACAGCGACAGTTCTTC. Amino acids: CATSDGQRQFF.